Listed below are T cell receptor beta chains from one sample, sequenced in a study of identical twins. TCRdb redid the calling of the 5' RACE reads with MiXCR, one entry per CDR3 protein. The sample yields roughly 1,500,000 distinct CDR3 sequences, about 32% seen once. Sequenced material: cord blood. All receptors derive from a newborn girl in good health. Each CDR3 is given without its conserved first and last residue. The order of the fields is V gene, CDR3 length, J gene, clone size, CDR3 protein. Clone size is not always given. Where it is, it says once, few, many or a class for expanded clones.

V gene: TRBV6-6
CDR3 length: 13
J gene: TRBJ1-2
clone size: NA
CDR3 protein: ASSYSDRPYYGYT

V gene: TRBV9
CDR3 length: 10
J gene: TRBJ2-1
clone size: many
CDR3 protein: ASSVAGNEQF

V gene: TRBV7-9
CDR3 length: 15
J gene: TRBJ2-1
clone size: NA
CDR3 protein: AGGLAGGQRSYNEQF

V gene: TRBV4-1
CDR3 length: 13
J gene: TRBJ2-5
clone size: NA
CDR3 protein: ASSQVRRQEVTQY

V gene: TRBV5-4
CDR3 length: 14
J gene: TRBJ1-1
clone size: few
CDR3 protein: ASSADRAILNTEAF

V gene: TRBV2
CDR3 length: 13
J gene: TRBJ1-1
clone size: NA
CDR3 protein: ASSARQPMNTEAF

V gene: TRBV5-4
CDR3 length: 11
J gene: TRBJ2-7
clone size: NA
CDR3 protein: ASSRDLPREQY

V gene: TRBV4-1
CDR3 length: 15
J gene: TRBJ1-1
clone size: NA
CDR3 protein: ASSQGRIRLLNTEAF

V gene: TRBV5-1
CDR3 length: 14
J gene: TRBJ1-2
clone size: many
CDR3 protein: ASSLAYRGDSYGYT

V gene: TRBV18
CDR3 length: 14
J gene: TRBJ1-2
clone size: NA
CDR3 protein: ASSPMDRGIPYDYT

V gene: TRBV28
CDR3 length: 15
J gene: TRBJ1-5
clone size: NA
CDR3 protein: ASRGTAETVSNQPQH

V gene: TRBV6-1
CDR3 length: 10
J gene: TRBJ2-1
clone size: NA
CDR3 protein: ASDRDRNEQF

V gene: TRBV18
CDR3 length: 13
J gene: TRBJ1-5
clone size: few
CDR3 protein: ASSSLGQGNQPQH

V gene: TRBV12-3/TRBV12-4
CDR3 length: 14
J gene: TRBJ2-3
clone size: NA
CDR3 protein: ASSFRASGWTDAQY

V gene: TRBV6-1
CDR3 length: 12
J gene: TRBJ2-3
clone size: NA
CDR3 protein: ASKRGGTADSQY

V gene: TRBV29-1
CDR3 length: 10
J gene: TRBJ2-5
clone size: NA
CDR3 protein: SVILGGEAQY

V gene: TRBV29-1
CDR3 length: 12
J gene: TRBJ2-3
clone size: few
CDR3 protein: SVEAGSGTDTQY

V gene: TRBV7-2
CDR3 length: 10
J gene: TRBJ2-7
clone size: few
CDR3 protein: ASSLESAKQY